These 24 T cell receptor beta chains were all obtained from the same sample, sequenced in a study of T cell responses to AZD1222 COVID-19 vaccine. Produced via immunoSEQ multiplex PCR; TCRdb's table is partial and in-frame only. The profile shows some 140,000 clones, 93% of them singletons. Source: peripheral blood, taken on day 0 of AZD1222 vaccination. Receptor source: an adult in good health.

Only one count was recorded for this clone. The chain links TRBV11-2 to TRBJ2-7, with D perhaps given as TRBD1 or TRBD2 (5 bases each). The CDR3 spans 14 residues. Between the trimmed V and J ends, which lost 1 base and 2 bases, there was a span of 9 bases. Germline-derived CDR1 and CDR2 are SGHAT and FQNNGV. The CDR3, as DNA: TGTGCCAGCAGCTTAGGATGGGGGACCTACGAGCAGTACTTC. It translates to CASSLGWGTYEQYF.

The chain is built from TRBV5-1 and TRBJ2-2; possibly TRBD1 for D (5 bases). V gave up 0 bases and J gave up 0 bases, with 9 bases separating them. CDR1 is SGHRS and CDR2 is YFSETQ in the germline V gene. The CDR3 runs to 16 residues. The CDR3 reads CASSLVQVSNTGELFF. CDR3 DNA: TGCGCCAGCAGCTTGGTACAGGTCTCGAACACCGGGGAGCTGTTTTTT.

V is TRBV9 and J is TRBJ2-7; D gene ambiguous. The CDR3 has 15 residues. V was clipped by 4 bases and J by 0 bases, with 14 bases between them. In germline, CDR1 is SGDLS, CDR2 YYNGEE. The CDR3 coding sequence is TGTGCCAGCAGCCCCACTGGAAGGAGCTCCTACGAGCAGTACTTC. Translation: CASSPTGRSSYEQYF.

This chain connects TRBV28 to TRBJ2-7; 8 nucleotides agree with TRBD1. J gave up 9 bases and V 2 bases, and 3 bases lay outside the gene matches. The CDR3 length is 12 residues. CDR1 and CDR2 from the germline V gene are MDHEN and SYDVKM. CDR3 sequence reads: CASSLPGGRQYF. The CDR3 bases are TGTGCCAGCAGTTTACCAGGGGGCAGGCAGTACTTC.

This chain links TRBV12-3 or TRBV12-4 with TRBJ1-2; D unclear. The CDR3 spans 12 residues. Trimming removed 2 bases from V and 8 bases from J, with 9 bases in between. The CDR3 nucleotides read TGTGCCAGCAGTTTACCAGGTGGCGGCTACACCTTC. Its protein is CASSLPGGGYTF.

The chain combines TRBV5-4 with TRBJ2-3, with TRBD2 as a possible D gene (5 bases). Germline lookup yields CDR1 SGHNT and CDR2 YYREEE (reference sequence). The CDR3 has 19 amino acids. Trimming pared 0 bases from V and 0 bases from J, leaving 20 bases between. CDR3 sequence: CASSLGRLAAQYSTDTQYF. Written as DNA, the CDR3 is TGTGCCAGCAGCTTGGGGAGGTTAGCAGCGCAATATAGCACAGATACGCAGTATTTT.

The chain is built from TRBV5-4 and TRBJ2-3; either TRBD1 or TRBD2 may fit D (5 bases each). Germline V gene lookup returns CDR1 SGHNT and CDR2 YYREEE (reference sequence). Trimming cost V 5 bases and J 1 base, with 17 bases left between them. CDR3 length equals 16 residues. CDR3 sequence (DNA): TGTGCCAGCAGACCGAGGGGATTCACAGGCACAGATACGCAGTATTTT. Protein product: CASRPRGFTGTDTQYF.

The chain combines TRBV5-1 with TRBJ2-1; D unclear. V shed 0 bases and J shed 8 bases, with 6 bases lying between them. The CDR3 covers 12 residues. Per germline, CDR1 SGHRS and CDR2 YFSETQ. CDR3 in amino acids: CASSLGGDEQFF. CDR3 bases: TGCGCCAGCAGCTTGGGTGGAGATGAGCAGTTCTTC. Looking up the rest from reference TRBV5-1 and TRBJ2-1 gives the full variable domain: KAGVTQTPRYLIKTRGQQVTLSCSPISGHRSVSWYQQTPGQGLQFLFEYFSETQRNKGNFPGRFSGRQFSNSRSEMNVSTLELGDSALYLCASSLGGDEQFFGPGTRLTVL.

The CDR3 loop reads CASSFGREVSYEQYF. DNA for the CDR3: TGTGCCAGCAGTTTTGGGAGGGAAGTATCCTACGAGCAGTACTTC. The gene calls are TRBV27 and TRBJ2-7; 7 bases are shared with TRBD2. V shed 3 bases and J 1 base; nucleotides not matched to a gene: 6. CDR3 size: 15 residues. The germline CDR1 and CDR2 sequences are MNHEY and SMNVEV (reference sequence).

The chain links TRBV28 to TRBJ2-5, with D perhaps TRBD1 (6 bases). The CDR3 totals 13 residues. In germline, CDR1 is MDHEN, CDR2 SYDVKM. The V end was cut by 7 bases, the J end by 3 bases, with 12 bases between. The chain's CDR3 is CASIGGREETQYF. The CDR3 DNA reads TGTGCCAGCATTGGGGGCAGGGAAGAGACCCAGTACTTC.

J is TRBJ1-2 and V is TRBV27; D gene uncertain. The CDR3 runs 10 residues. With 1 base removed from V and 6 bases from J, the gap between germline ends came to 0 bases. CDR1 and CDR2 (germline): MNHEY, SMNVEV (reference sequence). Written as DNA, the CDR3 is TGTGCCAGCAGTTTATATGGCTACACCTTC. Translating it yields CASSLYGYTF.

V gene TRBV5-6 combines with J gene TRBJ1-1; D not resolved. V was clipped by 0 bases and J by 2 bases, with 11 bases between them. Germline CDR1 is SGHDT and CDR2 is YYEEEE. The CDR3 spans 15 residues. CDR3 in DNA: TGTGCCAGCAGCTTGGTTAGCTGGGGAAACACTGAAGCTTTCTTT. This translates into CASSLVSWGNTEAFF.

The rearrangement joins TRBV12-3 or TRBV12-4 to TRBJ1-2; maybe TRBD1 (6 bases). CDR3 length: 13 amino acids. V was shortened by 10 bases and J by 3 bases, with 15 bases between the two germline ends. The CDR3 sequence: CATKKGVDYGYTF. In nucleotides, the CDR3 is TGTGCCACCAAAAAGGGGGTGGACTATGGCTACACCTTC.

The rearrangement joins TRBV12-5 to TRBJ2-1, with 7 bases that match TRBD1. CDR1 and CDR2 from the germline V gene are LGHNT and FRNRAP. With V trimmed by 0 bases and J by 0 bases, 14 bases remained unmatched. CDR3 length equals 20 residues. The CDR3 loop reads CASGLVLGTEHLGSYNEQFF. The CDR3 nucleotides are TGTGCTAGTGGTTTGGTATTAGGGACAGAACATTTAGGCTCCTACAATGAGCAGTTCTTC.

The V gene is TRBV30, the J gene TRBJ1-1; D uncertain. Trimming removed 3 bases at V and 1 base at J, with 12 bases between. The CDR3 totals 14 residues. Germline V lookup: CDR1 GTSNPN, CDR2 SVGIG (reference sequence). The CDR3 nucleotides are TGTGCCTGGAGAATAAACAGAAAGAACACTGAAGCTTTCTTT. This gives the protein CAWRINRKNTEAFF.

The chain carries TRBV10-3 and TRBJ2-2; 9 positions match TRBD1. Germline V gene sequence: CDR1 ENHRY, CDR2 SYGVKD. This CDR3 has 17 residues. J lost 4 bases, V lost 10 bases, and 16 bases had no gene match. CDR3: CATQPGQGQPSTGELFF. The DNA for the CDR3 is TGTGCCACACAACCGGGACAGGGTCAGCCTAGCACCGGGGAGCTGTTTTTT.

The chain has TRBV6-5 and TRBJ1-2; D remains unclear. Germline CDR1 and CDR2: MNHEY and SVGAGI. The CDR3 contains 13 residues. V was clipped by 4 bases and J by 4 bases, with 10 bases between them. The CDR3 DNA sequence: TGTGCCAGCAGTTTGGAATCTTCCTATGGCTACACCTTC. It is translated as CASSLESSYGYTF.

The rearrangement uses TRBV19 and TRBJ1-2, with D possibly being TRBD1 (5 bases). With 3 bases removed from V and 7 bases from J, the gap between germline ends came to 12 bases. The CDR3 is made up of 13 amino acids. CDR1 and CDR2 (germline): LNHDA, SQIVND (reference sequence). CDR3 sequence reads: CASSIAGMSGYTF. Written as DNA, the CDR3 is TGTGCCAGTAGTATCGCAGGGATGAGTGGCTACACCTTC.

This chain uses TRBV9 with TRBJ2-4, with a possible D match to TRBD1 (6 bases). Trimming removed 0 bases at V and 5 bases at J, with 9 bases between. The CDR3 is 14 amino acids. Germline CDR1 is SGDLS and CDR2 is YYNGEE. DNA for the CDR3: TGTGCCAGCAGCGTAGAACAGGGCCAAAACATTCAGTACTTC. Amino acids: CASSVEQGQNIQYF.

V usage is TRBV11-2 and J usage is TRBJ2-1; 11 nucleotides agree with TRBD2. The CDR3 has 15 residues. CDR1 and CDR2 from the germline V gene are SGHAT and FQNNGV. The V and J ends lost 4 bases and 7 bases, in that order; junction bases with no gene match: 6. This CDR3 is CASSSGLAGGNEQFF. The CDR3 DNA follows: TGTGCCAGCAGCTCTGGTTTAGCGGGAGGGAATGAGCAGTTCTTC.

This rearrangement joins TRBV25-1 to TRBJ1-4, with D perhaps matching TRBD1 (6 bases). CDR1 and CDR2 from the germline V gene are MGHDK and SYGVNS. V shed 6 bases and J shed 5 bases, with 7 bases lying between them. The CDR3 loop spans 12 amino acids. CDR3 coding DNA: TGTGCCAGCAGACAGGGCAATGAAAAACTGTTTTTT. Protein sequence: CASRQGNEKLFF.

This clone occurred once. This chain connects TRBV5-5 to TRBJ1-1, with a weak D call TRBD1 (6 bases). Germline V lookup: CDR1 SGHKS, CDR2 YYEKEE (reference sequence). V lost 3 bases to trimming and J lost 4 bases, with 22 bases between them. CDR3 size: 17 residues. Written as DNA, the CDR3 is TGTGCCAGCAGCTCCGCTTACGGACAGTCCGGGGGCACTGAAGCTTTCTTT. This gives the protein CASSSAYGQSGGTEAFF. Full variable domain (outside the CDR3, taken from reference TRBV5-5 and TRBJ1-1): DAGVTQSPTHLIKTRGQQVTLRCSPISGHKSVSWYQQVLGQGPQFIFQYYEKEERGRGNFPDRFSARQFPNYSSELNVNALLLGDSALYLCASSSAYGQSGGTEAFFGQGTRLTVV.

V is TRBV6-5 and J is TRBJ1-5; possibly TRBD1 for D (5 bases). The CDR3 sequence is 14 residues long. V lost 6 bases and J lost 1, with 10 bases in between. Germline CDR1 MNHEY, CDR2 SVGAGI. The CDR3 nucleotides read TGTGCCAGCAGCTGGGGGGGGAGCAATCAGCCCCAGCATTTT. Protein sequence: CASSWGGSNQPQHF.

The rearrangement joins TRBV4-1 to TRBJ2-2, with D uncertain. The V end lost 4 bases, the J end lost 0 bases, and 12 bases lay between the germline ends. This CDR3 has 16 residues. Per the germline V gene, CDR1 is MGHRA and CDR2 is YSYEKL. The DNA of the CDR3 is TGCGCCAGCAGCCTCCCGACTGTCTCGAACACCGGGGAGCTGTTTTTT. Translating it yields CASSLPTVSNTGELFF.